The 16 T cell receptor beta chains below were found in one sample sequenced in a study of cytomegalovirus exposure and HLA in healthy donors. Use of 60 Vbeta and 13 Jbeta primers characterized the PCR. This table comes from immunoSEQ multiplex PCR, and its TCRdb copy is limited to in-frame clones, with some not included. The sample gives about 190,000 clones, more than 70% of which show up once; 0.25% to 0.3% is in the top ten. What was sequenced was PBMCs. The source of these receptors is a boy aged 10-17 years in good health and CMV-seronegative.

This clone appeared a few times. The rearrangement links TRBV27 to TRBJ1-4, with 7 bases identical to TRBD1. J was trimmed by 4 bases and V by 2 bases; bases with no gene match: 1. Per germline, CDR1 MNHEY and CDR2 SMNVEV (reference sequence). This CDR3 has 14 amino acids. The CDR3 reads CASSLTGVNEKLFF. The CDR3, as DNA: TGTGCCAGCAGTTTAACAGGGGTTAATGAAAAACTGTTTTTT.

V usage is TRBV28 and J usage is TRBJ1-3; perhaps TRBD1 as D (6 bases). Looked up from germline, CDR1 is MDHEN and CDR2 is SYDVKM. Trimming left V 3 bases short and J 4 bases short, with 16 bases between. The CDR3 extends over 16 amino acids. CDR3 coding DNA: TGTGCCAGCAGTTTGCACACAGGGATGGGGGGAAACACCATATATTTT. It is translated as CASSLHTGMGGNTIYF.

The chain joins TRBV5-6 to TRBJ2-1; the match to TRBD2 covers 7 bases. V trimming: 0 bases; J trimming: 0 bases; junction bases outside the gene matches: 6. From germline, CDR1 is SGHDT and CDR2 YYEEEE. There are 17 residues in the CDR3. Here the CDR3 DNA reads TGTGCCAGCAGCTTGGAATTAGCGGGCAGCTCCTACAATGAGCAGTTCTTC. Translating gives CASSLELAGSSYNEQFF.

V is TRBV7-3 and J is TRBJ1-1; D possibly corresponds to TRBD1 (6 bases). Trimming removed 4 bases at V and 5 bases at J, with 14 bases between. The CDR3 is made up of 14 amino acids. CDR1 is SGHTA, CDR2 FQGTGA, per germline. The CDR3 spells CASSSGGGGTEAFF. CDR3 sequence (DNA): TGTGCCAGCAGCTCGGGAGGGGGGGGGACTGAAGCTTTCTTT.

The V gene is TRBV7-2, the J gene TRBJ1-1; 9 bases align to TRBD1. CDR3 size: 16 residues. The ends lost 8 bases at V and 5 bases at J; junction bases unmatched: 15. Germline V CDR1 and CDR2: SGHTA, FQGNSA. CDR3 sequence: CASRPSVGQGLTEAFF. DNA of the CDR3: TGTGCCAGCCGACCTTCCGTAGGACAGGGGTTAACTGAAGCTTTCTTT. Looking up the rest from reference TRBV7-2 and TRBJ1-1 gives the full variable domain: GAGVSQSPSNKVTEKGKDVELRCDPISGHTALYWYRQSLGQGLEFLIYFQGNSAPDKSGLPSDRFSAERTGGSVSTLTIQRTQQEDSAVYLCASRPSVGQGLTEAFFGQGTRLTVV.

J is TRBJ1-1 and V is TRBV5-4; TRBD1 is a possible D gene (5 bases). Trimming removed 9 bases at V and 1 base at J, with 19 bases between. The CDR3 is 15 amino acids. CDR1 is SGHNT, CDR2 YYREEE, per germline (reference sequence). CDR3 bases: TGTGCCATGAGTCGTCAGGGAGGGAGGAACACTGAAGCTTTCTTT. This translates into CAMSRQGGRNTEAFF.

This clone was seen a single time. The chain's CDR3 is CASSQDRGSNEKLFF. In DNA, the CDR3 is TGCGCCAGCAGCCAAGACAGGGGCTCTAATGAAAAACTGTTTTTT. The chain couples TRBV4-1 to TRBJ1-4; weak D call: TRBD1 (6 bases). There are 15 residues in the CDR3. Germline V lookup: CDR1 MGHRA, CDR2 YSYEKL. V was clipped by 0 bases and J by 3 bases, with 8 bases between them.

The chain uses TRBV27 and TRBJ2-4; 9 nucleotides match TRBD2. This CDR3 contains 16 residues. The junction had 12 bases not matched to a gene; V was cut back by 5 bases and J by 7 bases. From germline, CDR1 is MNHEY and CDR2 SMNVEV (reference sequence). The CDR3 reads CASSHALAGEGNIQYF. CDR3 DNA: TGTGCCAGCAGTCACGCCTTAGCGGGAGAGGGGAACATTCAGTACTTC.

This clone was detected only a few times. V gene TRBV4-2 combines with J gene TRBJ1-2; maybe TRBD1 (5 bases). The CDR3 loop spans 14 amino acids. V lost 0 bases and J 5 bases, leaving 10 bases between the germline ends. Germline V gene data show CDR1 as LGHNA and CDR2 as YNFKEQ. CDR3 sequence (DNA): TGTGCCAGCAGCCAAGAGTCAGGGATGTATGGCTACACCTTC. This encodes CASSQESGMYGYTF.

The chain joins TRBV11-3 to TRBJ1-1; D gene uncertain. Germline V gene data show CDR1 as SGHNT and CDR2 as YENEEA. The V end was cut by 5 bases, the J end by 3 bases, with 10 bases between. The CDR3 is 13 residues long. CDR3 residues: CASSKGLYTEAFF. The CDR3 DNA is TGTGCCAGCAGCAAAGGACTCTACACTGAAGCTTTCTTT.

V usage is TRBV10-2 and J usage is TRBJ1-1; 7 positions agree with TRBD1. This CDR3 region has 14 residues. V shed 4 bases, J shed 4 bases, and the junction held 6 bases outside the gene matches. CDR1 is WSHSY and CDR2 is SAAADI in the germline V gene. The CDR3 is CASSGQGKGTEAFF. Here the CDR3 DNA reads TGCGCCAGCAGTGGACAGGGTAAGGGCACTGAAGCTTTCTTT.

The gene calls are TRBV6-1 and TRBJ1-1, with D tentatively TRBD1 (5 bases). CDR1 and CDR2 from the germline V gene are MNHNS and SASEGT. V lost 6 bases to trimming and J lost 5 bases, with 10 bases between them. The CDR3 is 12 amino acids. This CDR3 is CASRFRVTEAFF. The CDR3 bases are TGTGCCAGCAGATTCAGGGTTACTGAAGCTTTCTTT.

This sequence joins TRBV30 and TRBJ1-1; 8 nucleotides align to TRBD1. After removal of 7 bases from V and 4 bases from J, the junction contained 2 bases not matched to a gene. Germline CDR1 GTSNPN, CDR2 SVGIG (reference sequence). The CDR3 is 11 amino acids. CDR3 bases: TGTGCCTACGACAGGGGCACTGAAGCTTTCTTT. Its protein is CAYDRGTEAFF.

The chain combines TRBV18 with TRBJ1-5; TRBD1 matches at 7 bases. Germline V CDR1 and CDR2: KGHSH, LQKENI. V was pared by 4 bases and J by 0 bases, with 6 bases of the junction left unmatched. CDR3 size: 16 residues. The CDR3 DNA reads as TGTGCCAGCTCACAGACAGGGTCTAATAGCAATCAGCCCCAGCATTTT. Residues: CASSQTGSNSNQPQHF.

CDR3 residues: CASSLAGTGFGETQYF. The CDR3 bases are TGTGCCAGCAGCTTAGCGGGGACAGGGTTTGGGGAGACCCAGTACTTC. J is TRBJ2-5 and V is TRBV7-8; the match to TRBD1 covers 9 bases. CDR3 length: 16 amino acids. V lost 0 bases to trimming and J lost 5 bases; unmatched junction nucleotides: 7. Germline lookup yields CDR1 SGHVS and CDR2 FQNEAQ.

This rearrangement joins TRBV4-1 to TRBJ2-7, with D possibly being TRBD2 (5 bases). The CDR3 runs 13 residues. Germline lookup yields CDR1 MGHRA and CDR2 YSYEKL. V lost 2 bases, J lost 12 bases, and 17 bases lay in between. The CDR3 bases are TGCGCCAGCAGCCAAATCCTTCGGGGAAAACGGTACTTC. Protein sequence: CASSQILRGKRYF.